This T cell receptor (beta chain) was observed in a study of cytomegalovirus exposure and HLA in healthy donors (dated by TCRdb to 2016 to 2017). With regard to the full study: According to a later analysis, the 100 to 150 validation repertoires were produced on the same platform as the approximately 600 repertoires of the first cohort. The study was designed to test whether signatures of past pathogen exposure could be identified by cataloging public T cell receptors. Along with the roughly 700-subject first cohort, a separate validation cohort of 120 different subjects was used. To predict cytomegalovirus infection status, the study combined high-throughput TCR immunosequencing, statistical association of individual TCRs with disease status, and machine learning. Study-wide conclusions, independent of this receptor: All 120 or so repertoires were used to score co-occurrence in the validation cohort in a later analysis, because that analysis had no HLA typing for the cohort. The classifier was reported to diagnose cytomegalovirus status with high specificity and sensitivity in both the original cohort and the validation cohort. In vitro tests confirmed that a few of the cytomegalovirus-associated TCR beta chains recognize cytomegalovirus antigens. The study listed around 160 TCR beta chains as associated with cytomegalovirus. While some public TCRs were present in many individuals, most TCR sequences turned up only very rarely across donors. It was suggested by the authors that the approach could potentially be generalized to other disease states and immunological phenotypes. A later analysis found that TCRs clustered in the first cohort also tended to co-occur in the approximately 120 validation repertoires, with 94% of cluster scores above 0.

Library preparation used the immunoSEQ multiplex PCR assay. Per the source publication's procedure: A statistical classification framework was built to diagnose cytomegalovirus status from the catalog of TCR beta chain sequences. TCRdb obtained this table from immuneACCESS and retained in-frame rearrangements with V and J assigned. These tables miss some clones; where compared with another copy, unresolved V genes account for less than half of the shortfall, and the remainder is unexplained. The V and J calls and the clone size are those of that table, but D and trimming were determined from the DNA. The sample table records under 250,000 clones; 80% to 90% of these occur just once. Together, the top ten hold 2.6% of the sample. Trimming removed 3 bases from V and 4 bases from J; the gene matches leave 14 bases unexplained. The cysteine opens and the phenylalanine closes a CDR3 of 18 amino acids. CDR3 DNA only is kept here, 54 bases in frame from base 1. In the germline V gene, CDR1 corresponds to MDHEN and CDR2 to SYDVKM.

A remark on this clone: Its antigen is not yet known. Base qualities were left out, and no much larger clone turns up one base away.

Separate from the roughly 660-subject first cohort, the validation cohort of roughly 120 subjects was the group to which the donors belonged. Rearrangement joined TRBV28 to TRBJ1-5; the junction holds 8 bases that match TRBD1. Sample: PBMCs. The TCR comes from a man younger than 35 in good health and CMV-seronegative. The CDR3 region: CASSFTRYRTGTNQPQHF. The nucleotides are TGTGCCAGCAGTTTTACCCGCTATAGGACAGGGACTAATCAGCCCCAGCATTTT.